This TCR beta chain was found in a study of regulatory T cells in long-lasting Graves disease. Both iRepertoire HTBI primers and Arm-PCR of CDR3 regions were used to build the TCR beta libraries. Via MiXCR, TCRdb re-called the multiplex PCR reads, giving one row per CDR3 protein. The table lists hundreds of thousands of distinct CDR3 sequences, roughly 15% of them singletons. Regarding time point: newly diagnosed GD, antithyroid drugs for less than 3 months. PBMCs were the source of the RNA used for TCR sequencing. Many counts were recorded for this clonotype. Germline V gene data show CDR1 as SQVTM and CDR2 as ANQGSEA. The CDR3 spans 13 residues. V was cut by 3 bases and J by 7 bases, with 15 bases left in between. These same data were also listed under a study on T cells in Graves' hyperthyroidism and ophthalmopathy. As that report states: The authors deemed Graves' hyperthyroidism stable absent ophthalmopathy progression within 18 months.

The sample consisted of peripheral blood mononuclear cells (PBMCs), taken at new diagnosis, from a patient treated with antithyroid drugs. The source of this sequence is a woman between 25 and 40 years old with Graves disease. This sequence joins TRBV29-1 and TRBJ2-5, with D tentatively TRBD1 (6 bases). The CDR3 here is CSVDPTGRMTQYF. The CDR3, as DNA: TGCAGCGTTGACCCGACAGGCAGGATGACCCAGTACTTC.